This TCR beta chain was captured in a study of immune heterogeneity within non-small cell lung tumors. Study background: Among the tumors, several were squamous cell carcinomas, about 10 were non-squamous carcinomas and 1 was not otherwise specified.

With V trimmed by 5 bases and J by 4 bases, 18 bases remained unmatched. The CDR3 extends over 19 amino acids. Germline V CDR1 and CDR2: MNHNS, SASEGT. Template came from bulk tumor genomic DNA, at about 650 ng per sample. During surgery, each primary tumor gave multiple biopsies spaced as far apart as possible. Curative surgery was performed on patients who had untreated, newly diagnosed non-small cell lung cancer. This clonotype was counted many times. Its specificity is not known. Study-wide findings and caveats: There were identical dominant CDR3 beta clonotypes recurring across tumor sites within a patient, together with site-unique high-frequency clones.

Amplification of TCR beta CDR3 was performed by multiplex PCR with 32 V and 13 J primers. Using its own MiXCR run on the multiplex PCR reads, TCRdb lists one record per CDR3 protein. The data show 9,900 or so distinct CDR3 sequences, around 27% seen once. This TCR came from a woman in her forties or fifties with non-small cell lung cancer. The source material was lung tumor tissue. The chain links TRBV6-1 to TRBJ2-3; 10 positions match TRBD2. CDR3 nucleotides: TGTGCCAGCAGTCCACGGGTTCTAGCGGGAGTAATCGAGGCAGATACGCAGTATTTT. Amino acids: CASSPRVLAGVIEADTQYF.